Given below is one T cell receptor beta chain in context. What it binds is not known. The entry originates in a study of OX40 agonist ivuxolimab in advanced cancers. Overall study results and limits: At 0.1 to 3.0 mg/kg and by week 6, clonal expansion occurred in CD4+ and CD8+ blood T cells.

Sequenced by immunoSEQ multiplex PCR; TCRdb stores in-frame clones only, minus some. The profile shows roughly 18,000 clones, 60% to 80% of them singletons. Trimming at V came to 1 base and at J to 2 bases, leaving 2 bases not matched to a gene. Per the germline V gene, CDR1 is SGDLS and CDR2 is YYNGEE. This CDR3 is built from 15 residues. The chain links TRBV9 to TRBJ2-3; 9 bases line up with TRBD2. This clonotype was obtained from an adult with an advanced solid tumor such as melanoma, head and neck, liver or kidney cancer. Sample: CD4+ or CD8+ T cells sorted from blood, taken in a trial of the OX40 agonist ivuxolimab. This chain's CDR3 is CASSVSSGDTDTQYF. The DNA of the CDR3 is TGTGCCAGCAGCGTATCTAGCGGGGACACAGATACGCAGTATTTT.